This is a list of T cell receptor beta chains from one sample in a study of lymphopenia after photon versus proton radiotherapy. Sequencing used immunoSEQ multiplex PCR; TCRdb keeps in-frame clones, though not all of them. The table has roughly 65,000 clones, roughly 88% seen once. This specimen was peripheral blood, taken from a patient treated with photon-based radiotherapy. Every receptor here comes from a woman in her 70s with pancreatic cancer. Both conserved end residues are part of each CDR3. Each record gives: D gene, V gene, J gene, CDR3 protein, CDR3 DNA. The D gene is left open where the match is weak.

d_call: .; v_call: TRBV4-1; j_call: TRBJ2-2; cdr3_aa: CASSQSGVGTGELFF; cdr3_nt: TGCGCCAGCAGCCAATCTGGGGTAGGCACCGGGGAGCTGTTTTTT
d_call: .; v_call: TRBV28; j_call: TRBJ2-7; cdr3_aa: CASSTITFGSYEQYF; cdr3_nt: TGTGCCAGCAGTACGATTACCTTCGGCTCCTACGAGCAGTACTTC
d_call: TRBD2; v_call: TRBV14; j_call: TRBJ2-7; cdr3_aa: CASSQEVWREEKRGEQYF; cdr3_nt: TGTGCCAGCAGCCAAGAGGTATGGCGGGAGGAGAAGCGGGGCGAGCAGTACTTC
d_call: TRBD2; v_call: TRBV5-1; j_call: TRBJ2-1; cdr3_aa: CASSLELAGGPGNEQFF; cdr3_nt: TGCGCCAGCAGCTTGGAGCTAGCGGGAGGGCCGGGAAATGAGCAGTTCTTC
d_call: TRBD1; v_call: TRBV7-2; j_call: TRBJ2-7; cdr3_aa: CASSLSSRTGSSYEQYF; cdr3_nt: TGTGCCAGCAGCTTATCATCCAGGACAGGAAGCTCCTACGAGCAGTACTTC
d_call: .; v_call: TRBV30; j_call: TRBJ1-3; cdr3_aa: CACPRSFSGNTIYF; cdr3_nt: TGTGCCTGCCCCCGCAGCTTCTCTGGAAACACCATATATTTT
d_call: TRBD1; v_call: TRBV27; j_call: TRBJ2-7; cdr3_aa: CASSLFFVEDRSYEQYF; cdr3_nt: TGTGCCAGCAGTTTATTTTTCGTGGAGGACAGGTCGTACGAGCAGTACTTC
d_call: .; v_call: TRBV5-1; j_call: TRBJ2-2; cdr3_aa: CASSLGAAGGELFF; cdr3_nt: TGCGCCAGCAGCTTGGGTGCCGCCGGAGGGGAGCTGTTTTTT
d_call: .; v_call: TRBV25-1; j_call: TRBJ1-1; cdr3_aa: CASSGHNTEAFF; cdr3_nt: TGTGCCAGCAGTGGGCACAACACTGAAGCTTTCTTT
d_call: .; v_call: TRBV18; j_call: TRBJ2-5; cdr3_aa: CASSPQRQQQETQYF; cdr3_nt: TGTGCCAGCTCACCACAGCGCCAGCAGCAAGAGACCCAGTACTTC